Listed here is a single T cell receptor beta chain. This CDR3 has 17 residues. With V trimmed by 4 bases and J by 4 bases, 7 bases remained unmatched. Germline V lookup: CDR1 SGHNT, CDR2 YYREEE (reference sequence). The sample is drawn from a study of blood T cell repertoires in COVID-19. Assay: immunoSEQ multiplex PCR; the TCRdb copy retains only in-frame clones and omits some. The sample lists approximately 94,000 clones, under 95% occurring once. The source is a woman between 45 and 65 years old in a cohort sampled during active COVID-19. The chain recombines TRBV5-4 with TRBJ2-4, with 14 nucleotides matching TRBD2. The sequencing input was peripheral blood. DNA for the CDR3: TGTGCCAGCAGCGACCGGACTAGCGGGGGGCGAAAAAACATTCAGTACTTC. Its translation: CASSDRTSGGRKNIQYF.